One T cell receptor (beta chain) is described in this entry. Its antigen is undetermined. The sample originates from a study of T cell responses to AZD1222 COVID-19 vaccine. Overall study findings and caveats: Unmutated regions of variants are reportedly targeted by nearly half of spike-specific TCRs. A mostly white British donor set with more females was recruited, and clonal diversity was possibly underestimated.

TCRdb's table, derived via immunoSEQ multiplex PCR, lists solely in-frame clones and lacks some. The sample includes about 88,000 clones, roughly nine tenths of them seen just once. Trimming removed 5 bases from V and 5 bases from J, with 22 bases in between. From germline, CDR1 is SGHTA and CDR2 FQGNSA. This CDR3 has 16 amino acids. The material sequenced was peripheral blood, taken on day 0 of AZD1222 vaccination. This receptor was obtained from an adult in good health. The chain links TRBV7-2 to TRBJ2-7; TRBD1 is a possible D gene (7 bases). CDR3 in amino acids: CASSGTAGTPWDEQYF. CDR3 sequence (DNA): TGTGCCAGCAGCGGGACAGCCGGGACTCCCTGGGACGAGCAGTACTTC.